This entry lists 22 T cell receptor beta chains sequenced from one sample in a study of T cell responses to AZD1222 COVID-19 vaccine. The table came from immunoSEQ multiplex PCR; TCRdb's copy has only in-frame clones and leaves some out. The top ten clones hold 1% to 1.5% of a sample with 150,000 to 200,000 clones, roughly 92% of them seen once. The starting material was peripheral blood, obtained on day 0 of AZD1222 vaccination. These receptors originate from an adult in good health.

This clone was counted once. The chain joins TRBV29-1 to TRBJ2-7; 9 bases agree with TRBD1. This CDR3 has 16 amino acids. The germline CDR1 and CDR2 sequences are SQVTM and ANQGSEA. The ends lost 3 bases at V and 0 bases at J; junction bases unmatched: 9. CDR3 nucleotide sequence: TGCAGCGTTGAGGGCCCCGGGACAGGGTACTCCTACGAGCAGTACTTC. Its translation is CSVEGPGTGYSYEQYF.

The gene calls are TRBV10-3 and TRBJ2-5, with 8 bases matching TRBD1. The CDR3 sequence is 14 residues long. V shed 6 bases and J 3 bases; nucleotides not matched to a gene: 6. CDR1 is ENHRY and CDR2 is SYGVKD in the germline V gene. CDR3 DNA: TGTGCCATCAGGATGACGACAGGGGAAGAGACCCAGTACTTC. This sequence encodes CAIRMTTGEETQYF.

A single count supports this clone. The chain uses TRBV6-1 and TRBJ1-2; a possible D gene is TRBD1 (5 bases). Looked up from germline, CDR1 is MNHNS and CDR2 is SASEGT. The V end was cut by 2 bases, the J end by 8 bases, with 15 bases between. The CDR3 runs 14 residues. The CDR3 bases are TGTGCCAGCAGTGAAAGGGGCGGGGTAGGGGGCTACACCTTC. It encodes CASSERGGVGGYTF.

The chain recombines TRBV21-1 with TRBJ1-6. TRBV21-1 is classified as a pseudogene. The CDR3 consists of 18 residues. CDR3 bases: TGTGCCAGCAGCTCTTCGGGAGTACTCACTAGAGATAATTCACCCCTCCACTTT. Translated: CASSSSGVLTRDNSPLHF.

This clone was seen once. The J gene is TRBJ1-2, the V gene TRBV5-6; D gene uncertain. From germline, CDR1 is SGHDT and CDR2 YYEEEE. V was trimmed by 0 bases and J by 4 bases, leaving 7 bases between them. The CDR3 runs to 13 residues. CDR3 loop: CASSLVRSYGYTF. CDR3 bases: TGTGCCAGCAGCTTGGTCAGGAGCTATGGCTACACCTTC.

The V gene is TRBV4-3, the J gene TRBJ1-6; no reliable D call. V dropped 4 bases and J dropped 10 bases, with 14 bases sitting between them. Germline CDR1 LGHNA, CDR2 YSLEER. This CDR3 is built from 14 residues. The CDR3 sequence: CASSRRKVGSPLHF. CDR3 coding DNA: TGCGCCAGCAGCCGGCGAAAGGTTGGGTCACCCCTCCACTTT.

The chain combines TRBV5-4 with TRBJ2-2, with D tentatively TRBD1 (6 bases). The V end was cut by 1 base, the J end by 5 bases, with 15 bases between. The CDR3 sequence is 16 residues long. Germline loops: CDR1 SGHNT, CDR2 YYREEE (reference sequence). This CDR3 is CASSLPAGADTGELFF. CDR3 nucleotide sequence: TGTGCCAGCAGCTTGCCTGCAGGGGCGGATACCGGGGAGCTGTTTTTT.

The V call is TRBV10-3, the J call TRBJ2-3, with D possibly TRBD2 on 5 matching bases. With 7 bases removed from V and 4 bases from J, the gap between germline ends came to 6 bases. The CDR3 is made up of 11 amino acids. Germline-derived CDR1 and CDR2 are ENHRY and SYGVKD. CDR3 nucleotide sequence: TGTGCCATCACCGGGGCAGATACGCAGTATTTT. Translation: CAITGADTQYF.

This clone was counted once. V gene TRBV11-2 combines with J gene TRBJ2-1; 9 bases are a match to TRBD2. CDR1 and CDR2 from the germline V gene are SGHAT and FQNNGV. J was trimmed by 8 bases and V by 1 base; bases with no gene match: 6. This CDR3 comprises 15 residues. The CDR3 reads CASSLVAGGRYEQFF. The CDR3, as DNA: TGTGCCAGCAGCTTAGTGGCGGGGGGGCGATATGAGCAGTTCTTC.

The chain is built from TRBV19 and TRBJ1-5, with D perhaps TRBD1 (5 bases). Germline values: CDR1 LNHDA, CDR2 SQIVND (reference sequence). V was trimmed by 0 bases and J by 6 bases, leaving 6 bases between them. The CDR3 totals 13 residues. This CDR3 reads CASSIDRGQPQHF. CDR3 nucleotide sequence: TGTGCCAGTAGTATAGATAGGGGTCAGCCCCAGCATTTT. The variable domain in full, with the rest retrieved from reference TRBV19 and TRBJ1-5, is DGGITQSPKYLFRKEGQNVTLSCEQNLNHDAMYWYRQDPGQGLRLIYYSQIVNDFQKGDIAEGYSVSREKKESFPLTVTSAQKNPTAFYLCASSIDRGQPQHFGDGTRLSIL.

The chain combines TRBV6-1 with TRBJ1-5; D not resolved. V was pared by 5 bases and J by 8 bases, with 10 bases between. The CDR3 is 12 residues long. Germline CDR1 is MNHNS and CDR2 is SASEGT. The CDR3 reads CASSLPGEPQHF. The CDR3 DNA reads TGTGCCAGCAGTCTCCCGGGCGAGCCCCAGCATTTT.

This CDR3 reads CASKDRGKETQYF. CDR3 bases: TGCGCCAGCAAGGACAGGGGGAAAGAGACCCAGTACTTC. The V and J genes are TRBV4-1 and TRBJ2-5; TRBD1 agrees at 10 bases. Germline lookup yields CDR1 MGHRA and CDR2 YSYEKL. V shed 7 bases and J 3 bases; nucleotides not matched to a gene: 2. The CDR3 has 13 amino acids.

The genes are TRBV12-3 or TRBV12-4 and TRBJ2-7; D may be TRBD2 (5 bases). Trimming removed 6 bases from V and 3 bases from J, with 12 bases in between. This CDR3 is built from 13 residues. CDR3 in DNA: TGTGCCAGCAGGGTCCAAGGAGGCTACGAGCAGTACTTC. It is translated as CASRVQGGYEQYF.

The chain has TRBV9 and TRBJ2-1; the D gene is possibly TRBD1 (6 bases). CDR1 is SGDLS and CDR2 is YYNGEE in the germline V gene. The CDR3 is 13 amino acids. Trimming cost V 3 bases and J 8 bases, with 12 bases left between them. Here the CDR3 reads CASSAQGWDEQFF. The DNA of the CDR3 is TGTGCCAGCAGCGCACAGGGATGGGATGAGCAGTTCTTC.

V usage is TRBV7-9 and J usage is TRBJ1-1; unclear D gene. The CDR3 is made up of 12 amino acids. The germline V gene encodes CDR1 SEHNR and CDR2 FQNEAQ (reference sequence). Trimming took off 4 bases at V and 5 bases at J, with 8 bases between the two ends. CDR3 loop: CASSSGETEAFF. DNA of the CDR3: TGTGCCAGCAGCTCCGGGGAGACTGAAGCTTTCTTT.

The genes are TRBV2 and TRBJ1-1; D gene ambiguous. The V end lost 0 bases, the J end lost 5 bases, and 4 bases lay between the germline ends. In germline, CDR1 is SNHLY, CDR2 FYNNEI. The CDR3 extends over 12 amino acids. CDR3 sequence: CASSEAVTEAFF. As DNA, the CDR3 is TGTGCCAGCAGTGAAGCAGTTACTGAAGCTTTCTTT.

The CDR3 sequence is CASSEVVGNEQFF. CDR3 coding DNA: TGTGCCAGCAGTGAAGTTGTTGGGAATGAGCAGTTCTTC. V usage is TRBV6-1 and J usage is TRBJ2-1; no firm D call. The CDR3 runs 13 residues. The V end lost 1 base, the J end lost 7 bases, and 8 bases lay between the germline ends. Per germline, CDR1 MNHNS and CDR2 SASEGT.

This clone was observed a few times. The V call is TRBV3-1 (or the pseudogene TRBV3-2), the J call TRBJ2-7; possibly TRBD2 for D (6 bases). The CDR3 contains 13 residues. Looked up from germline, CDR1 is LGHDT and CDR2 is YNNKEL (reference sequence). V shed 4 bases and J shed 3 bases, with 10 bases lying between them. The CDR3 DNA reads TGTGCCAGCAGCCGCCAGGGACTCTACGAGCAGTACTTC. Translated: CASSRQGLYEQYF.

The CDR3 region has the DNA TGTGCCAGCAGCGCGAACTTAGCGGTTGGGTCGGTAGGAGATACGCAGTATTTT. Translating gives CASSANLAVGSVGDTQYF. The V gene is TRBV2, the J gene TRBJ2-3, with a tentative D call TRBD2 (6 bases). The germline V gene encodes CDR1 SNHLY and CDR2 FYNNEI. Trimming pared 6 bases from V and 5 bases from J, leaving 27 bases between. CDR3 size: 18 residues.

The V call is TRBV3-1 (or the pseudogene TRBV3-2), the J call TRBJ1-2, with D possibly matching TRBD1 (5 bases). The CDR3 is 11 residues long. The germline V gene encodes CDR1 LGHDT and CDR2 YNNKEL (reference sequence). The V gene lost 11 bases and the J gene lost 8 bases, with 15 bases spanning the gap. This chain's CDR3 is CAAGTTKGYTF. CDR3 bases: TGTGCCGCCGGGACTACAAAGGGCTACACCTTC.

The V gene is TRBV2, the J gene TRBJ2-7; 8 nucleotides agree with TRBD1. CDR1 and CDR2 (germline): SNHLY, FYNNEI. There are 14 residues in the CDR3. Trimming removed 6 bases from V and 3 bases from J; junction bases left unmatched: 7. This chain's CDR3 is CASSRDRNRYEQYF. In DNA form, the CDR3 reads TGTGCCAGCAGCCGGGACAGGAACCGCTACGAGCAGTACTTC. Full variable domain (rest looked up from reference TRBV2 and TRBJ2-7): EPEVTQTPSHQVTQMGQEVILRCVPISNHLYFYWYRQILGQKVEFLVSFYNNEISEKSEIFDDQFSVERPDGSNFTLKIRSTKLEDSAMYFCASSRDRNRYEQYFGPGTRLTVT.

The gene calls are TRBV10-2 and TRBJ1-1; tentatively, D is TRBD1 (6 bases). The CDR3 contains 12 residues. The V gene lost 6 bases and the J gene lost 8 bases, with 13 bases spanning the gap. Germline V CDR1 and CDR2: WSHSY, SAAADI. DNA of the CDR3: TGCGCCAGCAGCAGATCGCAGGGGGAAGCTTTCTTT. It codes for CASSRSQGEAFF.